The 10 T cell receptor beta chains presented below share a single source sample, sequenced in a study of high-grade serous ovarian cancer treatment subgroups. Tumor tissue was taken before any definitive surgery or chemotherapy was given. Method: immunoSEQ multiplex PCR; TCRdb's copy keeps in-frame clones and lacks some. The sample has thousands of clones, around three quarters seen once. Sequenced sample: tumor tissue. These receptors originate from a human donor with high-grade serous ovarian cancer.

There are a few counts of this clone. The CDR3 coding sequence is TGCGCCAGCAGTGTCGACGGGATGAACTATGGCTACACCTTC. Its protein product is CASSVDGMNYGYTF. The chain recombines TRBV10-2 with TRBJ1-2; D unclear. The V end lost 4 bases, the J end lost 2 bases, and 11 bases lay between the germline ends. The length of the CDR3 is 14 residues. Germline lookup yields CDR1 WSHSY and CDR2 SAAADI.

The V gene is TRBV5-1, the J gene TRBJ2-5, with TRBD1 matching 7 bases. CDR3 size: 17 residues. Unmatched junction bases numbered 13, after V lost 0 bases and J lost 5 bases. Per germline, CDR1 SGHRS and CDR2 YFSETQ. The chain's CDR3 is CASSLAIGGAGMETQYF. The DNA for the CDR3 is TGCGCCAGCAGCTTGGCGATAGGGGGCGCAGGTATGGAGACCCAGTACTTC.

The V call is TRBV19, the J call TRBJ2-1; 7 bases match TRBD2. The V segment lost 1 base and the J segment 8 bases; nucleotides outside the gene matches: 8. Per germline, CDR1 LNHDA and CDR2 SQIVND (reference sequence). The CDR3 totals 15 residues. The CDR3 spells CASSIGTSRGDEQFF. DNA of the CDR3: TGTGCCAGTAGTATAGGCACGAGCCGGGGGGATGAGCAGTTCTTC.

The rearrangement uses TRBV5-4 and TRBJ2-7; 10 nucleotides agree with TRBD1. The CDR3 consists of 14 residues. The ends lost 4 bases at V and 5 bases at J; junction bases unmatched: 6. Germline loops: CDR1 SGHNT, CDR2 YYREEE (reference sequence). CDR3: CASSPTGGWDEQYF. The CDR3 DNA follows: TGTGCCAGCAGCCCGACAGGGGGCTGGGACGAGCAGTACTTC.

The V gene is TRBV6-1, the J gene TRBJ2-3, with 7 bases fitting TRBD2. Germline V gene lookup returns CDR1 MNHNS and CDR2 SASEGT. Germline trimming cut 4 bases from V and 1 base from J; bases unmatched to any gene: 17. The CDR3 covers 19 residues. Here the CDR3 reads CASSGWIAGSLDGTDTQYF. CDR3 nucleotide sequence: TGTGCCAGCAGTGGTTGGATAGCGGGCTCCCTGGATGGCACAGATACGCAGTATTTT.

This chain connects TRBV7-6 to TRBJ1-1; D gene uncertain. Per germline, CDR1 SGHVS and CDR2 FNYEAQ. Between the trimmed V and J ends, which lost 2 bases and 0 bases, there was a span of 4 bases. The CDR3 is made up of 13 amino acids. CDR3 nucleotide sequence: TGTGCCAGCAGCTTATTTATGAACACTGAAGCTTTCTTT. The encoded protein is CASSLFMNTEAFF.

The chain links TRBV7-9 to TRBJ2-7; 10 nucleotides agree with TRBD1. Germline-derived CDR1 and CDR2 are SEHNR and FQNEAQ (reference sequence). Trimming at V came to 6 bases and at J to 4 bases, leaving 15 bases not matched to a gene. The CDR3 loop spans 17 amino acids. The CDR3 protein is CASSPTLGQGNFYEQYF. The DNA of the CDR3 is TGTGCCAGCAGTCCGACTCTGGGACAGGGGAATTTTTACGAGCAGTACTTC.

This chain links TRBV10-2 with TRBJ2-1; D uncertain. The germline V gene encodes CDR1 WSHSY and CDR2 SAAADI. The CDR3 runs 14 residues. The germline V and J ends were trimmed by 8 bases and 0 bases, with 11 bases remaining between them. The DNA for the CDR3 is TGCGCCAGCTACTCGACATTCTCCTACAATGAGCAGTTCTTC. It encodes CASYSTFSYNEQFF.

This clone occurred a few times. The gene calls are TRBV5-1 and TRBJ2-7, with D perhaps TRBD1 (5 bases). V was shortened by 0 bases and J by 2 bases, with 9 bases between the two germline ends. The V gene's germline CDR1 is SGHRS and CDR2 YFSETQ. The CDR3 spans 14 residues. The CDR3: CASSLGQPAYEQYF. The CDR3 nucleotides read TGCGCCAGCAGCTTGGGACAGCCTGCCTACGAGCAGTACTTC.

CDR3 residues: CASSEGLVPDTQYF. The CDR3 DNA follows: TGTGCCAGCAGTGAAGGGCTAGTCCCAGATACGCAGTATTTT. The V call is TRBV2, the J call TRBJ2-3, with D unresolved. Per germline, CDR1 SNHLY and CDR2 FYNNEI. V gave up 1 base and J gave up 4 bases, with 9 bases separating them. This CDR3 comprises 14 residues.